This T cell receptor (beta chain) was recorded in a study of blood T cell repertoires in COVID-19. Study-level background: Acute and convalescent COVID-19 samples came from the United States, Italy and Spain. Sources were T cells, B-cell-depleted T cells, or PBMCs; the material itself was cDNA or gDNA.

Patients at the Seattle site were enrolled during active infection and followed longitudinally. This clone was seen a handful of times. The V gene's germline CDR1 is LNHDA and CDR2 SQIVND (reference sequence). The CDR3 is made up of 15 amino acids. V lost 6 bases and J 6 bases, leaving 18 bases between the germline ends. Libraries were prepared by immunoSEQ multiplex PCR; TCRdb keeps only in-frame clonotypes and omits some of them. The table has 140,000 or so clones, 80% to 85% seen once. The receptor was isolated from a man younger than 40 with COVID-19, enrolled during active disease. This sequence joins TRBV19 and TRBJ2-1; maybe TRBD1 (5 bases). Sequencing input: peripheral blood. CDR3 sequence (DNA): TGTGCCAGTAGCCCTGAAGGGCAGGGAATCAATGAGCAGTTCTTC. It is translated as CASSPEGQGINEQFF.